This T cell receptor (beta chain) came from a study of blood T cell repertoires in COVID-19. Repertoires were generated with immunoSEQ multiplex PCR, while TCRdb's copy carries only in-frame clones and drops some. This table holds about 59,000 clones, 65% to 80% found once. The V and J ends lost 7 bases and 4 bases respectively, with 12 bases between them. The CDR3 runs 14 residues. In germline, CDR1 is SGHRS, CDR2 YFSETQ. This chain links TRBV5-1 with TRBJ2-6; no clear D gene. Sequencing input: peripheral blood. The receptor was isolated from a man aged 60 to 69 with acute or convalescent COVID-19. The CDR3 nucleotides read TGCGCCAGCGTAGTCGGTACGGGGGCCAACGTCCTGACTTTC. Protein sequence: CASVVGTGANVLTF.